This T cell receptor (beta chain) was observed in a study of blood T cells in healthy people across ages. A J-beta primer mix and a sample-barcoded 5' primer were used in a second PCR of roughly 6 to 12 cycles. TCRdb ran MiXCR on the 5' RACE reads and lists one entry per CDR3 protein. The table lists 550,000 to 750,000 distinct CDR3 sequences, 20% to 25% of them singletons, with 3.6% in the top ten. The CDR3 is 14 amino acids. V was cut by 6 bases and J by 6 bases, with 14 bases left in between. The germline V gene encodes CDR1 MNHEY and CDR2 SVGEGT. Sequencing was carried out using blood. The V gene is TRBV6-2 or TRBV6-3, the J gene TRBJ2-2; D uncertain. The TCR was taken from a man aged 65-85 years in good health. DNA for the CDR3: TGTGCCAGCAGGACCACATCGTGGGCCGGGGAGCTGTTTTTT. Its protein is CASRTTSWAGELFF.